This T cell receptor (beta chain) was retrieved from a study of CD8 T cells in Susac syndrome. Random-hexamer reverse transcription was applied to about 0.45 to 1 ug RNA. TCRdb called the immunoSEQ multiplex PCR reads again in MiXCR, with one record for every CDR3 protein. Found here are approximately 220,000 distinct CDR3 sequences, more than 85% of them singletons; the top ten hold 0.07% to 0.095%. V was trimmed by 5 bases and J by 1 base, leaving 12 bases between them. Germline V gene data show CDR1 as DFQATT and CDR2 as SNEGSKA (reference sequence). CDR3 length equals 14 residues. The rearrangement uses TRBV20-1 and TRBJ1-5; a possible D gene is TRBD1 (6 bases). The TCR comes from a human donor with multiple sclerosis. Sequenced input: CD4+ T cells from PBMCs. CDR3 residues: CSAAQGGSNQPQHF. In DNA, the CDR3 is TGCAGTGCTGCACAGGGAGGCAGCAATCAGCCCCAGCATTTT.